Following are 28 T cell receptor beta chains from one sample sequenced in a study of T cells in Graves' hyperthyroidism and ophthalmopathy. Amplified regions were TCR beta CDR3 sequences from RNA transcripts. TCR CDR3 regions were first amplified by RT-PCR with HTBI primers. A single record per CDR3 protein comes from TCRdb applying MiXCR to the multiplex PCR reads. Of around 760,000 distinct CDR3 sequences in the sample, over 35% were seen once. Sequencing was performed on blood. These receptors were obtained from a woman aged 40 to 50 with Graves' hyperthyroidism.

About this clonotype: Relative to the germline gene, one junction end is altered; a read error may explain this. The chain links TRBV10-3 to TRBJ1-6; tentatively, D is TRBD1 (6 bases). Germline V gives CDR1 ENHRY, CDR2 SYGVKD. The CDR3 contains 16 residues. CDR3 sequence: CASSEWAGAKDSPLHF. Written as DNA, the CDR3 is TGTGCCAGCAGTGAATGGGCAGGGGCGAAGGATTCACCCCTCCACTTT.

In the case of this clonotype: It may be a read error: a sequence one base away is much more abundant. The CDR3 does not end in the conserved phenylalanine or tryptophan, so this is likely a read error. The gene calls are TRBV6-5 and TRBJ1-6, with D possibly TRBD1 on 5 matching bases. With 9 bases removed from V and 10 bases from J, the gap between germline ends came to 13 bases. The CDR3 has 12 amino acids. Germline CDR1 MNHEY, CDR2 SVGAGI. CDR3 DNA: TGTGCCAGTAGAAGGGGCGGATCACCCCTCCACCTT. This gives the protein CASRRGGSPLHL.

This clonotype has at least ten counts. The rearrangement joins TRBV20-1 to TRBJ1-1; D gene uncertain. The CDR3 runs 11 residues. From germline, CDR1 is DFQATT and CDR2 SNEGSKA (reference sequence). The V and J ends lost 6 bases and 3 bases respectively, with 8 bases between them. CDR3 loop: CSAWVHTEAFF. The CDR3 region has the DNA TGCAGTGCCTGGGTTCACACTGAAGCTTTCTTT.

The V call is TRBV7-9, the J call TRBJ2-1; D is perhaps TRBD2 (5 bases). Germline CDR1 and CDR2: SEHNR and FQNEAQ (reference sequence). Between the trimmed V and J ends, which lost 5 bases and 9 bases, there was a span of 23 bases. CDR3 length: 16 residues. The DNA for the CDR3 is TGTGCCAGCAGCCCCGCGAGCGGCAGGCCCAGTTTTGAGCAGTTCTTC. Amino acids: CASSPASGRPSFEQFF.

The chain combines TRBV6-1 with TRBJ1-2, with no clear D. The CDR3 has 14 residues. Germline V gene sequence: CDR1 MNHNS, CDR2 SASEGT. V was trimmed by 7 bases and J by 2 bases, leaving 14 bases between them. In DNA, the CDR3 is TGTGCCAGCACCTCGTGGGATCCGAACTATGGCTACACCTTC. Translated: CASTSWDPNYGYTF.

CDR3: CASSYSDGIAYEQYF. For the CDR3, the DNA is TGTGCCAGCAGTTACTCGGATGGGATCGCCTACGAGCAGTACTTC. The chain links TRBV6-5 to TRBJ2-7; D ambiguous. V lost 0 bases to trimming and J lost 2 bases, with 11 bases between them. The CDR3 length is 15 residues. CDR1 and CDR2 (germline): MNHEY, SVGAGI.

In DNA form, the CDR3 reads TGTGCCACCAGTGATTTACCGGGGACCCTTATTATGATGAACACTGAAGCTTTCTTT. Its translation is CATSDLPGTLIMMNTEAFF. The V and J genes are TRBV24-1 and TRBJ1-1; a possible D gene is TRBD1 (5 bases). The V gene's germline CDR1 is KGHDR and CDR2 SFDVKD. CDR3 length: 19 amino acids. Trimming removed 1 base at V and 0 bases at J, with 20 bases between.

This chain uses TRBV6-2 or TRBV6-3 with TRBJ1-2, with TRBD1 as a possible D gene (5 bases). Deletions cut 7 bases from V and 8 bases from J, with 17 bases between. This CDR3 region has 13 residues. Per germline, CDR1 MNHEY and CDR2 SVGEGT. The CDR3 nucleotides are TGTGCCAGCAAGACGACAGTGGCCTCCGGCTACACCTTC. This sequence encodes CASKTTVASGYTF.

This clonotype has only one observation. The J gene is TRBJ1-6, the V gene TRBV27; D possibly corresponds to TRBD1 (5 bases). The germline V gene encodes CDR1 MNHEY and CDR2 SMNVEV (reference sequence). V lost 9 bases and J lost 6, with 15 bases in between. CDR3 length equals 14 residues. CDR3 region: CASGHPLTNSPLHF. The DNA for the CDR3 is TGTGCCAGTGGACACCCCCTAACTAATTCACCCCTCCACTTT.

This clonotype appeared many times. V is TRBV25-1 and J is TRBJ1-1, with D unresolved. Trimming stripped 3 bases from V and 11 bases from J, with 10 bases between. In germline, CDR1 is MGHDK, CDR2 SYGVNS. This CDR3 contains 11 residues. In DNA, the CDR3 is TGTGCCAGCAGTGATTTTGGAGGGGCTTTCTTT. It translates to CASSDFGGAFF.

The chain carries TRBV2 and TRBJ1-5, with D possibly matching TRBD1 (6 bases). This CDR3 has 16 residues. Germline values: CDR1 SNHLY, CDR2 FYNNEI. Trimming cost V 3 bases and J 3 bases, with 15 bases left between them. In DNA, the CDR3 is TGTGCCAGCAGTGAGGTCGGGGGCGCGAACAATCAGCCCCAGCATTTT. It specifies CASSEVGGANNQPQHF.

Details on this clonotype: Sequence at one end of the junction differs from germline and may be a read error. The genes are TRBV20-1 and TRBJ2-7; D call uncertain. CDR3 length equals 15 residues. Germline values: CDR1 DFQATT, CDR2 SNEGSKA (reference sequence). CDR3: CSARETDIFPYEQHF. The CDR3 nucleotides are TGCAGTGCTAGAGAGACCGACATATTCCCCTACGAGCAGCACTTC.

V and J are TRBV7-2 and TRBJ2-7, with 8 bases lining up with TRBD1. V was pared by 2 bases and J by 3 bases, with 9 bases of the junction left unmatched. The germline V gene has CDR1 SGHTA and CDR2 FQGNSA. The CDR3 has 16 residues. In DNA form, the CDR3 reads TGTGCCAGCAGCTTAAAAGACCGAACAGGGGGCTACGAGCAGTACTTC. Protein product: CASSLKDRTGGYEQYF.

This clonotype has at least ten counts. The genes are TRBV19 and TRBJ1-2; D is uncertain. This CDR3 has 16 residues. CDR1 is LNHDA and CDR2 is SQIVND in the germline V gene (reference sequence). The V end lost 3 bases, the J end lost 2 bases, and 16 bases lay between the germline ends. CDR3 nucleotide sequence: TGTGCCAGTAGTATTTCGTCTTACAGAGAGAACTATGGCTACACCTTC. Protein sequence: CASSISSYRENYGYTF.

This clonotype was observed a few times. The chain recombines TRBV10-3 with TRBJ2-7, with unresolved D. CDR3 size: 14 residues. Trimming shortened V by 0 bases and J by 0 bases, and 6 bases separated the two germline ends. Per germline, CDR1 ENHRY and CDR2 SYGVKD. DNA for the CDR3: TGTGCCATCAGTGAGTCGCGCAGCTCCTACGAGCAGTACTTC. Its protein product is CAISESRSSYEQYF.

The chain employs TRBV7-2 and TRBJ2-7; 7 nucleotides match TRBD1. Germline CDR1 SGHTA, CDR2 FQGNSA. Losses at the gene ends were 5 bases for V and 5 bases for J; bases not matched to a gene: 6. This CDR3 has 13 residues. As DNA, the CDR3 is TGTGCCAGCAGCATCCGACAGGGCAACGAGCAGTACTTC. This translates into CASSIRQGNEQYF. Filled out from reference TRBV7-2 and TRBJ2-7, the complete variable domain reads GAGVSQSPSNKVTEKGKDVELRCDPISGHTALYWYRQSLGQGLEFLIYFQGNSAPDKSGLPSDRFSAERTGGSVSTLTIQRTQQEDSAVYLCASSIRQGNEQYFGPGTRLTVT.

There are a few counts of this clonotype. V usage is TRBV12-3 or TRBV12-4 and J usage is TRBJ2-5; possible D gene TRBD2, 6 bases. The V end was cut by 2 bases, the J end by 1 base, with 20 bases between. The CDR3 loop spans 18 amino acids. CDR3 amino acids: CASSLSPLGRRVQETQYF. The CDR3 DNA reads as TGTGCCAGCAGTTTAAGCCCACTTGGGCGGAGGGTCCAAGAGACCCAGTACTTC.

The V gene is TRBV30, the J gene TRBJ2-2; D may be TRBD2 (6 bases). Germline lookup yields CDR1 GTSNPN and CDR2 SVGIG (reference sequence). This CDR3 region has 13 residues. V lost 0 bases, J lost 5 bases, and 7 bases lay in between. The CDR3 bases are TGTGCCTGGAGTGTCGGGGGTACCGGGGAGCTGTTTTTT. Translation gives CAWSVGGTGELFF.

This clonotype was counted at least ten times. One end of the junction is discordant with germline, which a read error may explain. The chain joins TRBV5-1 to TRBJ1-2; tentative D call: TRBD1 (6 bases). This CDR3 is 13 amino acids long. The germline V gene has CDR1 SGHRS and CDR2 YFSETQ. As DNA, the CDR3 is TGTGCCAGCAGCCCACAGGGAAACTATGGCTACACCTTC. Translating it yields CASSPQGNYGYTF.

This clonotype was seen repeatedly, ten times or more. The CDR3 nucleotides read TGTGCCAGCATCTCTGGGGGGACAGACAACTATGGCTACACCTTC. Its translation: CASISGGTDNYGYTF. The chain carries TRBV28 and TRBJ1-2; 7 nucleotides match TRBD1. The ends lost 7 bases at V and 2 bases at J; junction bases unmatched: 10. The V gene's germline CDR1 is MDHEN and CDR2 SYDVKM. The CDR3 loop spans 15 amino acids.

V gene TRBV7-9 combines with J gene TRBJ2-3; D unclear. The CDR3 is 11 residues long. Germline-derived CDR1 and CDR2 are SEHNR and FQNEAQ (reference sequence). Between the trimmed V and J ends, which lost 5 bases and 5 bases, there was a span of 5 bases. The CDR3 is CASSPQDTQYF. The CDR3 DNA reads TGTGCCAGCAGCCCCCAAGATACGCAGTATTTT.

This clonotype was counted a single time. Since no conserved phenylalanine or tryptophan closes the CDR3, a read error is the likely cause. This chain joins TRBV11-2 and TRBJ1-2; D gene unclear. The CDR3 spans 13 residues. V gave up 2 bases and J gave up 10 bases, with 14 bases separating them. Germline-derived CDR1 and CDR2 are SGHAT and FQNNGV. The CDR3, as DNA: TGTGCCAGCAGCTTAACCCGCAGGACGGCCTACACCCTC. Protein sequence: CASSLTRRTAYTL.

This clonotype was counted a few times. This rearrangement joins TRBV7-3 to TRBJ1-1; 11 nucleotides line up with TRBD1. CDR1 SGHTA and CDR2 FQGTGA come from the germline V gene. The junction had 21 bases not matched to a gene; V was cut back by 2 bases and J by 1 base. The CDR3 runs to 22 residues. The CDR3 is CASSLQGDAGQGASLSNTEAFF. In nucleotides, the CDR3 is TGTGCCAGCAGCTTACAGGGCGACGCTGGACAGGGGGCGAGTTTGTCGAACACTGAAGCTTTCTTT.

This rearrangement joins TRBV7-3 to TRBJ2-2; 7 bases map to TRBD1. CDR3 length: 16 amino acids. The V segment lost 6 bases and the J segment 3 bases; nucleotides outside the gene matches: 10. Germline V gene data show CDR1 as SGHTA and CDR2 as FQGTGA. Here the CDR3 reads CASSRVGGQDTGELFF. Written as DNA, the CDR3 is TGTGCCAGCAGTCGCGTAGGTGGACAGGACACCGGGGAGCTGTTTTTT. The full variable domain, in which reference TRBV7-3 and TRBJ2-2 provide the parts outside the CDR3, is GAGVSQTPSNKVTEKGKYVELRCDPISGHTALYWYRQSLGQGPEFLIYFQGTGAADDSGLPNDRFFAVRPEGSVSTLKIQRTERGDSAVYLCASSRVGGQDTGELFFGEGSRLTVL.

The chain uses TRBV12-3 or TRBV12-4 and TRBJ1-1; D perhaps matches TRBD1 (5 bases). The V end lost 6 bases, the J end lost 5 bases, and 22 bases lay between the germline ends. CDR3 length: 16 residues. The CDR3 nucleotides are TGTGCCAGCAGGGACGTGGGAGGACATGGAGAAACTGAAGCTTTCTTT. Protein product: CASRDVGGHGETEAFF.

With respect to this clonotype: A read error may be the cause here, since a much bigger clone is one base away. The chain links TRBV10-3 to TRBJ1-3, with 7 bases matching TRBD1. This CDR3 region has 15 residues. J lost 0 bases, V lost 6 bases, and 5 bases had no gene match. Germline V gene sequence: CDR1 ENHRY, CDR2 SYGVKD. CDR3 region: CAISCGTDSGNTIYF. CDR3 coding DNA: TGTGCCATCAGCTGCGGGACAGACTCTGGAAACACCATATATTTT.

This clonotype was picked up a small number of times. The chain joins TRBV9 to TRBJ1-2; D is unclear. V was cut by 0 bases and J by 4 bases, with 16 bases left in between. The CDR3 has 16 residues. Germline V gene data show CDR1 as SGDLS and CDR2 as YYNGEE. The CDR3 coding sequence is TGTGCCAGCAGCGTAGGTTTGGCTTTAGATCCCTATGGCTACACCTTC. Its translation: CASSVGLALDPYGYTF.

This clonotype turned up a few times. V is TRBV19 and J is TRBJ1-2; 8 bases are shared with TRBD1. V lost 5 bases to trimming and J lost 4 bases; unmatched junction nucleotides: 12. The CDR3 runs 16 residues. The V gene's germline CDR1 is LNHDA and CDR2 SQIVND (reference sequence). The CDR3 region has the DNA TGTGCCAGTAGTCACGTGAGAACGACAGGGGCCTATGGCTACACCTTC. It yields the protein CASSHVRTTGAYGYTF.